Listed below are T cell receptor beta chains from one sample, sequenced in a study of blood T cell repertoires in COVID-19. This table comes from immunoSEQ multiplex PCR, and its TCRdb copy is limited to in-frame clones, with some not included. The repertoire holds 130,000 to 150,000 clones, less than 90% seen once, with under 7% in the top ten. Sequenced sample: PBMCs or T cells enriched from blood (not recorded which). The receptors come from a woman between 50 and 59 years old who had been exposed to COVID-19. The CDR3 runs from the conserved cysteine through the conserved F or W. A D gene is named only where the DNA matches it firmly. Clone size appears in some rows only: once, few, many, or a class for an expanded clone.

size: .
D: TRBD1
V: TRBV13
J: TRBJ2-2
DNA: TGTGCCAGCAGCCCCCACAGGGGTTCCACCGGGGAGCTGTTTTTT
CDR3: CASSPHRGSTGELFF

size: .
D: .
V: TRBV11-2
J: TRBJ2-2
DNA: TGTGCCAGCAGTCAGGACAGATCCGGGGAGCTGTTTTTT
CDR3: CASSQDRSGELFF

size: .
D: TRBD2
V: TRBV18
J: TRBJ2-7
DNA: TGTGCCAGCTCACCAGGAGGGAGGGCCATCTACGAGCAGTACTTC
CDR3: CASSPGGRAIYEQYF

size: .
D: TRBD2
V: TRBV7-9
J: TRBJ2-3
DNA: TGTGCCAGCAGCCGTTATAGCGGGGGGGCTACAGATACGCAGTATTTT
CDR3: CASSRYSGGATDTQYF

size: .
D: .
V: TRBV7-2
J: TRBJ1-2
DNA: TGTGCCAGCAGCTTAGACACCACTAACTATGGCTACACCTTC
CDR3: CASSLDTTNYGYTF

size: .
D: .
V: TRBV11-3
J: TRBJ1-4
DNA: TGTGCCAGCAGCTTATTGAAGGAGACAGAGGTTTCAACTAATGAAAAACTGTTTTTT
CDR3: CASSLLKETEVSTNEKLFF

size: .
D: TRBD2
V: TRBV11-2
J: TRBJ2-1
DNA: TGTGCCAGCAGCTTACTAGCGGGCCTCGCCTACAATGAGCAGTTCTTC
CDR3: CASSLLAGLAYNEQFF

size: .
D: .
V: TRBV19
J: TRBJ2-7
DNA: TGTGCCAGTAGTATAGATCCAGGCACCTACGAGCAGTACTTC
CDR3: CASSIDPGTYEQYF

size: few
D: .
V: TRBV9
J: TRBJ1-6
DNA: TGTGCCAGCAGCGTAGCTGAGGGCCCGTCAGCACCCCTCCACTTT
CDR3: CASSVAEGPSAPLHF

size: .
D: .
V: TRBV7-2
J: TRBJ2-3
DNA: TGTGCCAGCAGCCCCCCGGGCAGGGTGAAGGATACGCAGTATTTT
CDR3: CASSPPGRVKDTQYF

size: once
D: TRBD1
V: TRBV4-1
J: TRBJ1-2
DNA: TGCGCCAGCAGCGACCAACAGGGGGCACACTATGGCTACACCTTC
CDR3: CASSDQQGAHYGYTF

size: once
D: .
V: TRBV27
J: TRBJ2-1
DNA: TGTGCCAGCAGTTTTTCGGTCGGGGAGGCTTGGGGGAATGAGCAGTTCTTC
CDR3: CASSFSVGEAWGNEQFF

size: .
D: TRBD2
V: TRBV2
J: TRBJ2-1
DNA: TGTGCCAGCAGTACGGGGGGGCCGTATGAGCAGTTCTTC
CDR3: CASSTGGPYEQFF

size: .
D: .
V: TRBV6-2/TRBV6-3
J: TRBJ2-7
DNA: TGTGCCAGCAGTTCGGGGTTGCGCGCAGGGCCGGAGGGCGAGCAGTACTTC
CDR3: CASSSGLRAGPEGEQYF

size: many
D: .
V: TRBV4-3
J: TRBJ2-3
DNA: TGCGCCAGCAGCCAAAAAAACGAGGCAGATACGCAGTATTTT
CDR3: CASSQKNEADTQYF

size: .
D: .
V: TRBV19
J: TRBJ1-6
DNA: TGTGCCAGTAGTTTACAGGGTTATAATTCACCCCTCCACTTT
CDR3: CASSLQGYNSPLHF

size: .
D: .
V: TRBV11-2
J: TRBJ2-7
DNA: TGTGCCAGCAGCCTGCCTTTCGGTGAGCAGTACTTC
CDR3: CASSLPFGEQYF

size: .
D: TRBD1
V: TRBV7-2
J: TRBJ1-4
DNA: TGTGCCAGCAGCCCGAGACAGGGGGCAGGTGAAAAACTGTTTTTT
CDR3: CASSPRQGAGEKLFF

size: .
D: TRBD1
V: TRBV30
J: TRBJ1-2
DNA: TGTGCCTGGACCGGACAGGGGGCGGATGGCTACACCTTC
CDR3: CAWTGQGADGYTF

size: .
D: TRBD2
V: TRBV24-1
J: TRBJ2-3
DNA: TGTGCCACCAGTGATGTAGCGGGGGCCAGCACAGATACGCAGTATTTT
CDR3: CATSDVAGASTDTQYF

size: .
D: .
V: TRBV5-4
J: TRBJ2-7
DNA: TGTGCCAGCAGCCCCCCGTTTCGGGGGGCGGAGGAGCAGTACTTC
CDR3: CASSPPFRGAEEQYF

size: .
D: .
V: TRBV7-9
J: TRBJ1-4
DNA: TGTGCCAGCAGCTCTCTACAGGGACCGGCAACTAATGAAAAACTGTTTTTT
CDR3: CASSSLQGPATNEKLFF

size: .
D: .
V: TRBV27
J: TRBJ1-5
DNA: TGTGCCAGCAGTTTTGGGCGGGTCAATAGCAATCAGCCCCAGCATTTT
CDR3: CASSFGRVNSNQPQHF

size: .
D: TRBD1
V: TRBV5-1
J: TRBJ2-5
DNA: TGCGCCAGCAGCCCAACCGGGACAGCAAGAGAGGCCCAGTACTTC
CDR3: CASSPTGTAREAQYF

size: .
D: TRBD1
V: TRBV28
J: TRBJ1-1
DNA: TGTGCCAGCAGCCCTGCCGGACAGGGCACTGAAGCTTTCTTT
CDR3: CASSPAGQGTEAFF

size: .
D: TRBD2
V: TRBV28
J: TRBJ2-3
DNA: TGTGCCAGCAGCCCCGGGACTAGCAGCACAGATACGCAGTATTTT
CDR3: CASSPGTSSTDTQYF

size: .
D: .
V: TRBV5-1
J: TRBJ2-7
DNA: TGCGCCAGCAGCCCCCCTCTAGCGACTTACGAGCAGTACTTC
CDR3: CASSPPLATYEQYF